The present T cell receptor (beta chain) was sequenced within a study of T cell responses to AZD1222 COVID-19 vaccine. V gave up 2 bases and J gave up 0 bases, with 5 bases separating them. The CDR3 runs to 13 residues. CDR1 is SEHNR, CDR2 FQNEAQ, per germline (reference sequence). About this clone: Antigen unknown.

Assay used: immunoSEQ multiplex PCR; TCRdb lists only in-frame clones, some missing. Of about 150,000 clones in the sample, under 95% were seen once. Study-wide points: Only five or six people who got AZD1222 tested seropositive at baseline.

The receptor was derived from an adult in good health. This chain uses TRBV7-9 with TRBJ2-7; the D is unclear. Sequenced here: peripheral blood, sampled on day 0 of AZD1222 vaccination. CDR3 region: CASSLKSSYEQYF. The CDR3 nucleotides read TGTGCCAGCAGCTTAAAGAGCTCCTACGAGCAGTACTTC.